The source of this TCR beta chain is a study of Graves' ophthalmopathy and Graves' hyperthyroidism. Study outcomes and limitations: Separation of ophthalmopathy from stable hyperthyroidism was achieved by a 13-signature model, at about 91% sensitivity and 81.08% specificity.

This clonotype was recorded a few times. What it binds is not known. This could be a read error, since a much larger clone is one nucleotide away. Amplifying from RNA transcripts, the study obtained TCR beta CDR3 regions. First-round RT-PCR employed HTBI primers, with a second-round multiplex PCR after it. Using its own MiXCR run on the multiplex PCR reads, TCRdb lists one record per CDR3 protein. The sample contains some 380,000 distinct CDR3 sequences, about 16% of which appear only once. The CDR3 is 19 amino acids. Germline values: CDR1 MNHNS, CDR2 SASEGT. The sequencing input was peripheral blood. J is TRBJ2-2 and V is TRBV6-1, with TRBD1 matching over 9 bases. The receptor was derived from a woman younger than 35 with stable Graves' hyperthyroidism. The chain's CDR3 is CASSERRTGELANTGELCF. DNA of the CDR3: TGTGCCAGCAGTGAACGTAGGACAGGGGAGCTGGCGAACACCGGGGAGCTGTGTTTT.